One sample yielded the 2 T cell receptor beta chains listed below, sequenced in a study of blood T cell repertoires in COVID-19. Some clones are missing from TCRdb's copy, which holds only in-frame ones; the method was immunoSEQ multiplex PCR. The sample lists 250,000 to 350,000 clones; 86% were seen once. The sample taken for sequencing was peripheral blood. The receptors were sampled from a woman between 25 and 40 years old with active or convalescent COVID-19.

This clone was recorded only once. J is TRBJ1-1 and V is TRBV28, with D possibly TRBD1 on 5 matching bases. This CDR3 contains 13 residues. V lost 7 bases and J 1 base, leaving 10 bases between the germline ends. Germline V gene sequence: CDR1 MDHEN, CDR2 SYDVKM. CDR3 sequence: CASILGQNTEAFF. CDR3 sequence (DNA): TGTGCCAGCATCCTCGGACAGAACACTGAAGCTTTCTTT.

The chain employs TRBV6-6 and TRBJ2-2, with no clear D. The ends were cut back, 4 bases at V and 8 bases at J, with 5 bases in the middle. This CDR3 has 11 amino acids. Per germline, CDR1 MNHNY and CDR2 SVGAGI (reference sequence). The CDR3 nucleotides read TGTGCCAGCAGTTCCAGTGGGGAGCTGTTTTTT. Protein sequence: CASSSSGELFF.